One sample yielded the 5 T cell receptor beta chains listed below, sequenced in a study of blood T cell repertoires in COVID-19. The table came from immunoSEQ multiplex PCR; TCRdb's copy has only in-frame clones and leaves some out. Of approximately 74,000 clones in the sample, roughly 79% were seen once. Sequenced: peripheral blood. The source is a man aged 55-75 years with acute or convalescent COVID-19.

The chain is built from TRBV7-9 and TRBJ1-6; 9 nucleotides agree with TRBD1. The ends lost 1 base at V and 7 bases at J; junction bases unmatched: 8. The CDR3 is 17 amino acids. The germline V gene has CDR1 SEHNR and CDR2 FQNEAQ (reference sequence). CDR3 amino acids: CASSLGGTGRSNSPLHF. The CDR3 DNA is TGTGCCAGCAGCTTAGGGGGGACAGGGAGATCGAATTCACCCCTCCACTTT.

This chain links TRBV25-1 with TRBJ1-2; no reliable D call. Trimming shortened V by 2 bases and J by 5 bases, and 9 bases separated the two germline ends. The CDR3 has 13 amino acids. CDR1 is MGHDK, CDR2 SYGVNS, per germline. As DNA, the CDR3 is TGTGCCAGCAGTGAAGGAGATAGGTATGGCTACACCTTC. It is translated as CASSEGDRYGYTF.

The chain employs TRBV7-2 and TRBJ1-5; 11 nucleotides match TRBD1. Germline V CDR1 and CDR2: SGHTA, FQGNSA. This CDR3 is 15 amino acids long. After removal of 5 bases from V and 7 bases from J, the junction contained 7 bases not matched to a gene. The CDR3 spells CASSAGGQGVQPQHF. For the CDR3, the DNA is TGTGCCAGCAGCGCAGGGGGACAGGGGGTCCAGCCCCAGCATTTT.

The chain is built from TRBV12-3 or TRBV12-4 and TRBJ2-7; tentatively, D is TRBD2 (5 bases). The CDR3 loop spans 13 amino acids. V was clipped by 3 bases and J by 6 bases, with 12 bases between them. For the CDR3, the DNA is TGTGCCAGCAGTTTCGGCCTAGCCGGCGAGCAGTACTTC. This gives the protein CASSFGLAGEQYF.

This chain connects TRBV7-6 to TRBJ1-6, with a tentative D call TRBD1 (6 bases). CDR3 size: 19 residues. V shed 0 bases and J shed 0 bases, with 15 bases lying between them. The germline V gene has CDR1 SGHVS and CDR2 FNYEAQ. Here the CDR3 reads CASSLAGDRRSSYNSPLHF. The CDR3 DNA follows: TGTGCCAGCAGCTTAGCTGGAGACAGGCGTTCCTCCTATAATTCACCCCTCCACTTT.